This T cell receptor (beta chain) came from a study of CXCR3-negative and CXCR3-positive naive CD8 T cells. Regarding this clonotype: Its antigen is not known.

Naive CD8+ T cells were CD45RO-CCR7+CD27+CD95-. The authors made the TRB cDNA libraries by 5' RACE using UMI labels. TCRdb reanalyzed the 5' RACE reads, giving one entry per CDR3 protein sequence and no DNA. The listing records 43,000 or so distinct CDR3 sequences. Germline CDR1 is MNHEY and CDR2 is SMNVEV (reference sequence). The CDR3 length is 13 residues. General study results and limits: Both naive subsets, CXCR3-negative and CXCR3-positive, displayed similar TRBV-TRBJ usage, unlike memory cells. Cryopreserved cells showed partially decreased CXCR3 expression, and most assays used fresh PBMCs. A higher hydrophobicity marked the TRB CDR3s of CXCR3-positive naive cells versus CXCR3-negative naive cells.

The rearrangement uses TRBV27 and TRBJ2-7; TCRdb reports TRBD1, a call that lacks DNA to check it against. This clonotype was obtained from a human donor in good health. Some clones in this sample may be carry-over from other donors' samples. Sequenced material: naive CXCR3- CD8+ T cells from blood. Subset defined: CD45RO-CCR7+CD27+CD95- naive CD8+ T cells lacking CXCR3 (TNR3-). This chain's CDR3 is CASSLTGGYEQYF.